The source of this T cell receptor beta chain is a study of breast tumors, draining lymph nodes, adjacent tissues (dated by TCRdb to 2015 to 2016). Study-wide context: Breast cancer patients provided tumor, adjacent nontumor tissue and axillary lymph nodes, and the study compared the TCR beta repertoires across these three sources. The study aimed to assess the relationships and possible T-cell exchange between tumor, surrounding tissue and draining lymph node repertoires in human breast cancer.

This clonotype has ten or more counts. It has no known antigen specificity. Per-nucleotide qualities are absent, and no much larger clonotype sits a single base away. The reads were generated on an Illumina HiSeq 2000. TCR beta chain libraries were generated through multiplex PCR amplification. The amplified TCR beta chain products were analyzed by high-throughput sequencing. TCRdb cleaned the public reads at Q25 with fastp, built clones with MiXCR and kept in-frame beta chains. Every entry covers one CDR3 protein and lists the most common genes and DNA from its rows. This sample comprises roughly 220,000 distinct CDR3 sequences, about 34% of them detected only once. Under 4.5% of the sample is held by the ten biggest clonotypes. Lymph node samples came from the axillary draining lymph nodes of breast cancer patients. The junction shows trimming of 2 bases on V and 0 bases on J, plus 8 bases between the germline ends. The CDR3 measures 15 amino acids from cysteine to phenylalanine. The kept DNA is CDR3 alone, 45 bases in frame from the first base. The germline V gene gives CDR1 as LGHNA and CDR2 as YNFKEQ.

General conclusions and limits of the study: Tumor T-cell repertoires showed less diversity than lymph node repertoires and more diversity than nontumor tissue repertoires, and tumor T-cell repertoires showed preferential V and J gene usage. The conclusion that tumor T cells originate in lymph nodes was framed as consistent with a hypothesis rather than directly demonstrated. The similarity between tumor and nontumor tissue repertoires was significantly greater in luminal-like breast cancer than in basal-like breast cancer. The data were judged consistent with most tumor T cells deriving from the lymph node and then expanding within tumor tissue.

The source material was axillary lymph node tissue. The chain is encoded by TRBV4-2 joined to TRBJ2-1; no D gene call is confident. The source is a female donor with breast cancer. Some clones in this sample may be carry-over from other donors' samples. The DNA sequence is given as TGTGCCAGCAGCCAAAGGCATACCTCCTACAATGAGCAGTTCTTC. This encodes CASSQRHTSYNEQFF.